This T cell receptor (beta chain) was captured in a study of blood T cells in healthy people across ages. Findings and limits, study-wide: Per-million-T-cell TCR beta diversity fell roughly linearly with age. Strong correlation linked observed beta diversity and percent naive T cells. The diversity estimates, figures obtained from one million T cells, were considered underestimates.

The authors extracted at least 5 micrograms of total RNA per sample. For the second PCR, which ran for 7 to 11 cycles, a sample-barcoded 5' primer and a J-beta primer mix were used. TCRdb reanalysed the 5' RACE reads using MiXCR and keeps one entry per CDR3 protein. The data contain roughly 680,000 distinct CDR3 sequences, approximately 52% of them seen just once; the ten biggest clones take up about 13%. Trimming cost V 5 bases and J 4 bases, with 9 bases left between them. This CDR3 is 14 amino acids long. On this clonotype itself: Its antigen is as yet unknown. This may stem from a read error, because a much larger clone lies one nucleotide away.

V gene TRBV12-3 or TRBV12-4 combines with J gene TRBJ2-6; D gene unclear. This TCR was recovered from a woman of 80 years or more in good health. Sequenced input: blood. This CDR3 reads CASSTRPGANVLTF. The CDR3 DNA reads TGTGCCAGCAGTACCAGACCCGGGGCCAACGTCCTGACTTTC.